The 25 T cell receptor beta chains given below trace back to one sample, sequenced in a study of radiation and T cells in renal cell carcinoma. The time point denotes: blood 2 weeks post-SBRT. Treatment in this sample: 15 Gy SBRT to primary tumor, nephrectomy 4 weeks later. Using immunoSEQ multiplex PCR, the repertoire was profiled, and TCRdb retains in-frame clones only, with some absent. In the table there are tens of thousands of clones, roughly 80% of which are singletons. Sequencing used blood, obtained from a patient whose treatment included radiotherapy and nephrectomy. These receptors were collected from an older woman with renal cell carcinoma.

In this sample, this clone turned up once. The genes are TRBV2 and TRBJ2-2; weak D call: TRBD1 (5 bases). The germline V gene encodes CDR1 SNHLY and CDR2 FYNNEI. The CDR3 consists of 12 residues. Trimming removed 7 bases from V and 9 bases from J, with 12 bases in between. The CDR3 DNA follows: TGTGCCAGCAACTCAGGGCTCCGGGAGCTGTTTTTT. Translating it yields CASNSGLRELFF.

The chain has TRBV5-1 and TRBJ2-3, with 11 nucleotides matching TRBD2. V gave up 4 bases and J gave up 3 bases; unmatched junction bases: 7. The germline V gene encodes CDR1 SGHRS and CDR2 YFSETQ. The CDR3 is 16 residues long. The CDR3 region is CASSPIAGGKTDTQYF. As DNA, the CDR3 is TGCGCCAGCAGCCCAATAGCGGGGGGGAAGACAGATACGCAGTATTTT.

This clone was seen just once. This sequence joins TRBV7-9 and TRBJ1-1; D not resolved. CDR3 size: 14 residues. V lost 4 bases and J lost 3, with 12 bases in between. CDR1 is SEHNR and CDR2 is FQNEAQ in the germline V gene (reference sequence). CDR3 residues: CASSSMGRHTEAFF. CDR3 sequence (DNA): TGTGCCAGCAGCTCTATGGGCCGGCACACTGAAGCTTTCTTT.

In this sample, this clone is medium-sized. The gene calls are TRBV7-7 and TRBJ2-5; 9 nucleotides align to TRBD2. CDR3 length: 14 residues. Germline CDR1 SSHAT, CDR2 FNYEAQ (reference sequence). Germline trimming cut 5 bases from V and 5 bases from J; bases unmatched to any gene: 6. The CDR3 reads CASSTGLAGETQYF. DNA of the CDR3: TGTGCCAGCAGCACGGGACTAGCTGGGGAGACCCAGTACTTC.

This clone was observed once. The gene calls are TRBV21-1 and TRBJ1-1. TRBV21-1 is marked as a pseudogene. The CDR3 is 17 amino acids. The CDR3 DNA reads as TGTGCCAGCAGCAAAGTAGGGAATCCCAGGCGGAACACTGAAGCTTTCTTT. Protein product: CASSKVGNPRRNTEAFF.

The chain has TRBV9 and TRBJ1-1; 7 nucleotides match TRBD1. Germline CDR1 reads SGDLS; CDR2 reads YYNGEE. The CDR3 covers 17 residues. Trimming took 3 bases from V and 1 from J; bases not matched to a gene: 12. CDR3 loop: CASSGRDSKGTNTEAFF. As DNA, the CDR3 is TGTGCCAGCAGCGGGCGGGACAGCAAAGGGACGAACACTGAAGCTTTCTTT.

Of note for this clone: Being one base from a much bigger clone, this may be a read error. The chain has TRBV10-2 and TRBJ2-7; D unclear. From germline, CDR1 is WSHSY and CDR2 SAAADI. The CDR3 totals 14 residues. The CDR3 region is CACCVGWPSYELYF. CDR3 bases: TGCGCCTGCTGTGTCGGGTGGCCGAGCTACGAGCTGTACTTC.

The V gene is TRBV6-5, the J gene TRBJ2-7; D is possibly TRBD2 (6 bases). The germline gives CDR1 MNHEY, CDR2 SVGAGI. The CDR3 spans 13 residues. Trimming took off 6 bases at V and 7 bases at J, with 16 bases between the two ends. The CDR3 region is CASRAGRLGEQYF. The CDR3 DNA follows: TGTGCCAGCAGGGCGGGACGGCTGGGGGAGCAGTACTTC.

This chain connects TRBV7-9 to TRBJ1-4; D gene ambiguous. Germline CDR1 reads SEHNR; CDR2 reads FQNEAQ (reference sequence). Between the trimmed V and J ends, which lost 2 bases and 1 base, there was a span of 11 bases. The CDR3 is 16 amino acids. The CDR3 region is CASSLISSLTNEKLFF. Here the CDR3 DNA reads TGTGCCAGCAGCTTAATATCCTCCCTAACTAATGAAAAACTGTTTTTT.

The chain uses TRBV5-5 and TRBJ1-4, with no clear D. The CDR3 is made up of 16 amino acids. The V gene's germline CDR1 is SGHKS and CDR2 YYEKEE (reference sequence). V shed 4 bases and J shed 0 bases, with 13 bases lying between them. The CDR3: CASSPNTDTTNEKLFF. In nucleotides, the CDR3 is TGTGCCAGCAGCCCCAACACAGATACAACTAATGAAAAACTGTTTTTT.

This CDR3 reads CASSLRPRGYGYTF. The CDR3 bases are TGCGCCAGCAGCTTGAGGCCCAGGGGCTATGGCTACACCTTC. The V call is TRBV5-1, the J call TRBJ1-2; D perhaps matches TRBD1 (6 bases). The CDR3 is 14 residues long. CDR1 is SGHRS and CDR2 is YFSETQ in the germline V gene. V was shortened by 1 base and J by 4 bases, with 11 bases between the two germline ends.

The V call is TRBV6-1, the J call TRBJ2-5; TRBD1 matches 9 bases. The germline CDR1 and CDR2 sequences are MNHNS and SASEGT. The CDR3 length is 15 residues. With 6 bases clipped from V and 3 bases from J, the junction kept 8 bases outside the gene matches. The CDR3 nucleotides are TGTGCCAGCAGCTTCCCGGGACAGGGAAAAGAGACCCAGTACTTC. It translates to CASSFPGQGKETQYF.

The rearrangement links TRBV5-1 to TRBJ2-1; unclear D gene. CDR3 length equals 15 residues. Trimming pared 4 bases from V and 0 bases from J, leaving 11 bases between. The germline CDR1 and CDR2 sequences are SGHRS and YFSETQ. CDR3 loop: CASSLSRRSYNEQFF. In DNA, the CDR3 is TGCGCCAGCAGCCTTAGCAGACGCTCCTACAATGAGCAGTTCTTC.

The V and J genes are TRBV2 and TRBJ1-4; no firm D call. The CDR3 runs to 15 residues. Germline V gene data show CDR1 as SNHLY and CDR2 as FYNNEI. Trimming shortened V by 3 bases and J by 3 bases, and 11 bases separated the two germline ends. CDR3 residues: CASSDVRGSNEKLFF. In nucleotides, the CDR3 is TGTGCCAGCAGTGATGTGCGGGGATCTAATGAAAAACTGTTTTTT.

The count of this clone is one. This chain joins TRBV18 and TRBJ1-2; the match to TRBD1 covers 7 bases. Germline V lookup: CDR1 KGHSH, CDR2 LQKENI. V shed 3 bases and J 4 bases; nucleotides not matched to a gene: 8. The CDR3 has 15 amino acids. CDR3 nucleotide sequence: TGTGCCAGCTCACCGTACGACAGGGTGGGCTATGGCTACACCTTC. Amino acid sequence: CASSPYDRVGYGYTF. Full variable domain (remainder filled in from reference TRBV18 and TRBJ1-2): NAGVMQNPRHLVRRRGQEARLRCSPMKGHSHVYWYRQLPEEGLKFMVYLQKENIIDESGMPKERFSAEFPKEGPSILRIQQVVRGDSAAYFCASSPYDRVGYGYTFGSGTRLTVV.

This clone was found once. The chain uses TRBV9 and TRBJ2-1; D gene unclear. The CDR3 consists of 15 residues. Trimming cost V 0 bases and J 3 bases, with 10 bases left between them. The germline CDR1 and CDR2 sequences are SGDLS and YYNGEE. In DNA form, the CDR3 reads TGTGCCAGCAGCGTAGTAGGTGGATACTACAATGAGCAGTTCTTC. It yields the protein CASSVVGGYYNEQFF.

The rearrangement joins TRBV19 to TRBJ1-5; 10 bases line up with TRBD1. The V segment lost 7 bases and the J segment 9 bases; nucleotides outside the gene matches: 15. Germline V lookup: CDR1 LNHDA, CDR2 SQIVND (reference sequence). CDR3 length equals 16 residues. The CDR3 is CASTKNRDRGDRPQHF. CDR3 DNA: TGTGCCAGTACGAAAAACCGGGACAGGGGAGATCGGCCCCAGCATTTT.

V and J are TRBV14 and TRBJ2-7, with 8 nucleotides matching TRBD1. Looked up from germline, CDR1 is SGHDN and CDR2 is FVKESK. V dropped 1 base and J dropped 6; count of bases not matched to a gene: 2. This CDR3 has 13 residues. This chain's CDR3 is CASSQGTGSEQYF. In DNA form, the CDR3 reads TGTGCCAGCAGCCAAGGGACAGGGAGCGAGCAGTACTTC. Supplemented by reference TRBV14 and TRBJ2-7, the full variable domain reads EAGVTQFPSHSVIEKGQTVTLRCDPISGHDNLYWYRRVMGKEIKFLLHFVKESKQDESGMPNNRFLAERTGGTYSTLKVQPAELEDSGVYFCASSQGTGSEQYFGPGTRLTVT.

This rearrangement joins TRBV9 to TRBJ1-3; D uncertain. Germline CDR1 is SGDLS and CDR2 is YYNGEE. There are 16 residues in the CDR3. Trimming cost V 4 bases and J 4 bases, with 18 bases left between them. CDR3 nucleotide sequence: TGTGCCAGCAGCCCCCGACACGATCGGGCGGGAAACACCATATATTTT. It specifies CASSPRHDRAGNTIYF. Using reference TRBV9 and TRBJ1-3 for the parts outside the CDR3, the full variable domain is DSGVTQTPKHLITATGQRVTLRCSPRSGDLSVYWYQQSLDQGLQFLIQYYNGEERAKGNILERFSAQQFPDLHSELNLSSLELGDSALYFCASSPRHDRAGNTIYFGEGSWLTVV.

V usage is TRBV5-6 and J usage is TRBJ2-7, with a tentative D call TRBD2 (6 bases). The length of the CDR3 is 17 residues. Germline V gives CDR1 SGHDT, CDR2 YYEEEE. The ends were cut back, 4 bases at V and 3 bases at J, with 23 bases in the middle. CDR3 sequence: CASSPGRYWRRDYEQYF. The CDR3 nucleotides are TGTGCCAGCAGCCCTGGACGCTATTGGCGGAGGGACTACGAGCAGTACTTC.

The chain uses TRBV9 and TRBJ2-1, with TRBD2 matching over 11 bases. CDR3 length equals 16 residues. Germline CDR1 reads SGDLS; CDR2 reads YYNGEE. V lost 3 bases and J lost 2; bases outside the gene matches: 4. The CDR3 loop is CASSGSTSGTYNEQFF. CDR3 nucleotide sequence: TGTGCCAGCAGCGGATCGACTAGCGGGACCTACAATGAGCAGTTCTTC. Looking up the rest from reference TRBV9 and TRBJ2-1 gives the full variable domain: DSGVTQTPKHLITATGQRVTLRCSPRSGDLSVYWYQQSLDQGLQFLIQYYNGEERAKGNILERFSAQQFPDLHSELNLSSLELGDSALYFCASSGSTSGTYNEQFFGPGTRLTVL.

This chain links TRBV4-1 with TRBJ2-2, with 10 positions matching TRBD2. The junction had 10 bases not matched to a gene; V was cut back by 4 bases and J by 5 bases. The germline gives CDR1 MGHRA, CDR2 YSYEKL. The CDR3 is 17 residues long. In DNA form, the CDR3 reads TGCGCCAGCAGCCCCGTGGTAGCGGGAGGTCGAACCGGGGAGCTGTTTTTT. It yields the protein CASSPVVAGGRTGELFF.

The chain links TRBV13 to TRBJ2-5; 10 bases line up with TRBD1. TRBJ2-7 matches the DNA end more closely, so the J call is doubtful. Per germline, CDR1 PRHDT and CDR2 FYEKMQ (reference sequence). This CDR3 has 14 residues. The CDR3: CASSPGTGAYEQYF. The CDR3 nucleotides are TGTGCCAGCAGCCCAGGGACAGGGGCTTACGAGCAGTACTTC.

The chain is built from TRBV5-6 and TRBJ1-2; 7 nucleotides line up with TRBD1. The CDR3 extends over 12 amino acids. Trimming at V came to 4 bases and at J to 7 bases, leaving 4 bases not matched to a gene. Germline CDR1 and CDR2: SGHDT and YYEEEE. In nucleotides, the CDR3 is TGTGCCAGCAGCCCGACAGGGTTTGGCTACACCTTC. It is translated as CASSPTGFGYTF.

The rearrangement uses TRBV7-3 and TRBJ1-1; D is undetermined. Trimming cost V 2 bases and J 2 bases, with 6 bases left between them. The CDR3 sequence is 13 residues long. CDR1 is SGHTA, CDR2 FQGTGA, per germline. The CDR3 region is CASSLALNTEAFF. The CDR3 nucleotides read TGTGCCAGCAGCTTAGCACTAAACACTGAAGCTTTCTTT.